This T cell receptor (beta chain) was observed in a study of cytomegalovirus exposure and HLA in healthy donors. Primers for the PCR totalled 60 Vbeta and 13 Jbeta. In the source study's methods: Per a later analysis, the number of unique TCR beta chains was roughly 87 million, of which some 10 million were shared. Sequenced by immunoSEQ multiplex PCR; TCRdb stores in-frame clones only, minus some. D and trimming come from the DNA, and the V and J calls and clone size come from that table. Seen here are under 110,000 clones, 60% to 75% observed once, and the top ten hold 8.5% to 12%. Study results and limitations: Common viral pathogens seemed to be connected with several of the most significant clusters, according to a later analysis. Sequencing artifact likely explains a cluster of highly shared sequence variants. A later analysis reportedly found fewer N-insertions in an Asian-associated ancestry cluster than the approximately 700-donor mean.

This CDR3 is built from 15 residues. Germline CDR1 and CDR2: ENHRY and SYGVKD. The J segment lost 10 bases and the V segment lost 3 bases, leaving 11 bases of the junction unmatched. A word on this clone: What it recognizes is unknown.

The genes are TRBV10-3 and TRBJ1-5; TRBD1 agrees at 8 bases. This sequence originates from a man in his fifties in good health and CMV-seronegative. The sequencing sample was made of PBMCs. The CDR3 loop is CAISEGDRLAQPQHF. CDR3 sequence (DNA): TGTGCCATCAGTGAAGGGGACAGGTTGGCGCAACCCCAGCATTTT.